What follows describes a single T cell receptor (beta chain). The method was immunoSEQ multiplex PCR; TCRdb's version includes in-frame clones alone and lacks a portion of them. The sample records some 140,000 clones, about 80% being singletons. These data come from a study of blood T cell repertoires in COVID-19. Study-level information: The study drew acute and convalescent COVID-19 samples from the United States, Italy and Spain. T cells, B-cell-depleted T cells, or PBMCs supplied cDNA or gDNA.

Trimming removed 1 base at V and 1 base at J, with 17 bases between. Germline-derived CDR1 and CDR2 are SGDLS and YYNGEE. The CDR3 runs to 17 residues. This chain connects TRBV9 to TRBJ1-2, with D uncertain. This receptor was identified in a woman of 80 years or more with acute or convalescent COVID-19. The specimen sequenced was peripheral blood. In DNA, the CDR3 is TGTGCCAGCAGCGTACGATGGGAGGACCCCTTTAACTATGGCTACACCTTC. This translates into CASSVRWEDPFNYGYTF.